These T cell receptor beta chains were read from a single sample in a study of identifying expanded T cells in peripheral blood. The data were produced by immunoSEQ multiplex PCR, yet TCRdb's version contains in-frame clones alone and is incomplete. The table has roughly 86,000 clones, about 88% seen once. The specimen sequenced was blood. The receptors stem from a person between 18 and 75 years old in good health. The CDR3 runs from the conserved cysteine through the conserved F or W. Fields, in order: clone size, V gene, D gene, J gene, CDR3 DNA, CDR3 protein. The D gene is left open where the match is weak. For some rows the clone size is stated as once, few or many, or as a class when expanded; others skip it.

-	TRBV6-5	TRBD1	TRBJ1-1	TGTGCCAGCAGTTCTCACAGGGGATTGAACACTGAAGCTTTCTTT	CASSSHRGLNTEAFF
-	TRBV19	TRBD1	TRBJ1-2	TGTGCCAGCCAACCGGGACAGGGAAGGTCGGCCTATGGCTACACCTTC	CASQPGQGRSAYGYTF
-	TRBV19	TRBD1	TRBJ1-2	TGTGCCAGTAGTGTCCGACAGGGGGCTTCTGGCTACACCTTC	CASSVRQGASGYTF
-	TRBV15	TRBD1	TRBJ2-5	TGTGCCACCGGGACAGGGTTCGGGACCCAGTACTTC	CATGTGFGTQYF
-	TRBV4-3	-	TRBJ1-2	TGCGCCAGCAGCCAAGAGGTGACACTTAACTATGGCTACACCTTC	CASSQEVTLNYGYTF
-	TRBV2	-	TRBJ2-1	TGTGCCAGCAGTGAAACAGGGCGGGGTGAGCAGTTCTTC	CASSETGRGEQFF
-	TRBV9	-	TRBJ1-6	TGTGCCAGCAGCGGCACCGGGACGGGTAATTCACCCCTCCACTTT	CASSGTGTGNSPLHF
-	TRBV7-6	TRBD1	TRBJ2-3	TGTGCCAGCAGCTCAAGACCGGGACAGGCAAGCCTAGATACGCAGTATTTT	CASSSRPGQASLDTQYF
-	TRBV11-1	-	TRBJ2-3	TGTGCCAGCAGCCCCGGCTTCTCGTTGGAAGATACGCAGTATTTT	CASSPGFSLEDTQYF
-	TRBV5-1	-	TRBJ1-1	TGCGCCAGCAGCCCCGCGATGGCAAATGGAAGTCCTGAAGCTTTCTTT	CASSPAMANGSPEAFF
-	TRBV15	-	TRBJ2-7	TGTGCCACCAGCAGAGAGGTATACGAGCAGTACTTC	CATSREVYEQYF
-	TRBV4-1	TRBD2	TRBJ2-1	TGCGCCAGCAGCTCTAGTTATCGACTAGCGGACAATGAGCAGTTCTTC	CASSSSYRLADNEQFF
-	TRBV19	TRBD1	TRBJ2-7	TGTGCCAGTAGGGACAGGCATAGATCGTCCTACGAGCAGTACTTC	CASRDRHRSSYEQYF
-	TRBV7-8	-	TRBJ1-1	TGTGCCAGCAGTCAAGGGCGCTGGGGATTGGACACTGAAGCTTTCTTT	CASSQGRWGLDTEAFF
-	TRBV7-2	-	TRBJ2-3	TGTGCCAGCAGCTTACGTCGGCGGCTGAGCACAGATACGCAGTATTTT	CASSLRRRLSTDTQYF
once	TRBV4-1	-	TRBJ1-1	TGCGCCAGCAGCCCTTCCCCAGCCAGCAAGAACACTGAAGCTTTCTTT	CASSPSPASKNTEAFF
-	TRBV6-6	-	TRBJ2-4	TGTGCCAGCAGCGGAACCCAACAGGGAAACATTCAGTACTTC	CASSGTQQGNIQYF
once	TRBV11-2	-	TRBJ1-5	TGTGCCAGCAGCTTACGTAACGAAAGGGGCAATCAGCCCCAGCATTTT	CASSLRNERGNQPQHF
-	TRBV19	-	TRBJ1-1	TGTGCCAGTAGTATAGGGAACAGGAACACTGAAGCTTTCTTT	CASSIGNRNTEAFF
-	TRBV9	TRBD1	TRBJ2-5	TGTGCCAGCAGCGCGGGACAGCCCCAAGAGACCCAGTACTTC	CASSAGQPQETQYF
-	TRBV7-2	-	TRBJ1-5	TGTGCCAGCAGCCCTGGACAGATTCAGCCCCAGCATTTT	CASSPGQIQPQHF
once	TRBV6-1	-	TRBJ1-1	TGTGCCAGCAGTGAGAGGGAACCGACTGAAGCTTTCTTT	CASSEREPTEAFF
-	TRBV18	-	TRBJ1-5	TGTGCCAGCTCACCCACATTTTCTGGCAGAAATCAGCCCCAGCATTTT	CASSPTFSGRNQPQHF
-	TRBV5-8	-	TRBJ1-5	TGTGCCAGCAGCGGAATGGCCGGGTACCACGGCGGAGTTGGCAATCAGCCCCAGCATTTT	CASSGMAGYHGGVGNQPQHF
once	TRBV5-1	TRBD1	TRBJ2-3	TGCGCCAGCAGTCAGAGGGACAGGGGGTTTGGAGATACGCAGTATTTT	CASSQRDRGFGDTQYF
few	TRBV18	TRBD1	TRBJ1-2	TGTGCCAGCTCACTCAACCGACAGGGGTCTAACTATGGCTACACCTTC	CASSLNRQGSNYGYTF
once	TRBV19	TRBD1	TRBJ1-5	TGTGCCAGTAGGGGACTCGGACAGGGGGCTCCAAATAGCAATCAGCCCCAGCATTTT	CASRGLGQGAPNSNQPQHF
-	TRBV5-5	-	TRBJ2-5	TGTGCCAGCAGCTCTGGCCCGACAGGAGAGGAGACCCAGTACTTC	CASSSGPTGEETQYF
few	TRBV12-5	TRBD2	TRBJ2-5	TGTGCTAGTGGTTTGAGTAGCGGGGGCAACATACGTCCTGGCGGGACCCAGTACTTC	CASGLSSGGNIRPGGTQYF
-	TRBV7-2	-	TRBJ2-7	TGTACCAGCAGCTTAGGATTGGGGGCCTACGAGCAGTACTTC	CTSSLGLGAYEQYF
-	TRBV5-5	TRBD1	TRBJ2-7	TGTGCCAGCAGCTTCAGACAGGGGCTCATTCTTTACGAGCAGTACTTC	CASSFRQGLILYEQYF
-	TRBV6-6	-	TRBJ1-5	TGTGCCAGCAGTTACTTGGATAGCAATCAGCCCCAGCATTTT	CASSYLDSNQPQHF
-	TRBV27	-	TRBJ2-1	TGTGCCAGCAGTTTAGGGGCCGACAATGAGCAGTTCTTC	CASSLGADNEQFF
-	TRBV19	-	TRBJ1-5	TGTGCCAGTAGTATAGGACAGTTTAGCAATCAGCCCCAGCATTTT	CASSIGQFSNQPQHF
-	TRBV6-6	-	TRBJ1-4	TGTGCCACCTGTCGGGACGGTAATGAAAAACTGTTTTTT	CATCRDGNEKLFF
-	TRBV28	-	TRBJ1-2	TGTGCCACCACACAGGCGGATGGGATTGGCTACACCTTC	CATTQADGIGYTF
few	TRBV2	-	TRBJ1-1	TGTGCCAGTCTAAACCGCAGGAGAAATGTGAACACTGAAGCTTTCTTT	CASLNRRRNVNTEAFF
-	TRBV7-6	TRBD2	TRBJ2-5	TGTGCCAGCAGCTTGCGATTAGCGGGGGGACTACTACAAGAGACCCAGTACTTC	CASSLRLAGGLLQETQYF
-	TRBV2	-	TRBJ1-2	TGTGCCAGCAGTGAATTGCGGTCCGCCGGCTATGGCTACACCTTC	CASSELRSAGYGYTF
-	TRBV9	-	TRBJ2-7	TGTGCCAGCAGCGTAGGACAGCCCAGGGACGAGCAGTACTTC	CASSVGQPRDEQYF
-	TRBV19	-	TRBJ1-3	TGTGCCAGTATGTATACCCGAAGCTCTGGAAACACCATATATTTT	CASMYTRSSGNTIYF
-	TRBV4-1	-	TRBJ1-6	TGCGCCAGCAGCCAAGTCCAAGGGGATTCACCCCTCCACTTT	CASSQVQGDSPLHF
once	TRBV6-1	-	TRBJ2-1	TGTGCCAGCAGTGGTGGGGACCTGCAGTCGAATGAGCAGTTCTTC	CASSGGDLQSNEQFF
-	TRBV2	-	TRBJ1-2	TGTGCCAGCAGTGCCGAGGTGTCCGGCACAGGTGGCTACACCTTC	CASSAEVSGTGGYTF
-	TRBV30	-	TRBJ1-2	TGTGCCTGGAGTGTACGGTTACAGGGAGGCTACACCTTC	CAWSVRLQGGYTF
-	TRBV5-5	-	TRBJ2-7	TGTGCCAGCAGCTTGCAGGGCTTGTACGAGCAGTACTTC	CASSLQGLYEQYF
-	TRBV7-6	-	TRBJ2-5	TGTGCCAGCAGCCGGGGCCGCCAAGAGACCCAGTACTTC	CASSRGRQETQYF
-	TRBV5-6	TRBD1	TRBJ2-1	TGTGCCAGCAGCAAATGGGACAGGGTAAATGAGCAGTTCTTC	CASSKWDRVNEQFF
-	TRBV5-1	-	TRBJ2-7	TGCGCCAGCAGCCCTGGCGCGCTTTCGTGGGACGAGCAGTACTTC	CASSPGALSWDEQYF
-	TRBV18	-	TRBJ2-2	TGTGCCAGCTCACCATTGGTTTTGAAGGACACCGGGGAGCTGTTTTTT	CASSPLVLKDTGELFF
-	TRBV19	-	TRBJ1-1	TGTGCCAGTAGTGCAGATACCGGGACCGCGTTGAGGGCTTTCTTT	CASSADTGTALRAFF
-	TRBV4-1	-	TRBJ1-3	TGCGCCAGCACCCGCGGGGCAGGGATCGGAAACACCATATATTTT	CASTRGAGIGNTIYF
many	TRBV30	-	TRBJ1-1	TGTGCCTGGAGGGACAGCTTCAGACAGGCTTTCTTT	CAWRDSFRQAFF
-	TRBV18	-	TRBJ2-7	TGTGCCAGCTCACCGGTTGGGGCAGGAAGCTCCTACGAGCAGTACTTC	CASSPVGAGSSYEQYF
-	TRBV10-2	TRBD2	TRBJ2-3	TGCGCCAGCAGTATTGTGGTTTACGGGGGGTCCACAGATACGCAGTATTTT	CASSIVVYGGSTDTQYF
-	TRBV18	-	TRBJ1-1	TGTGCCAGCTCAGGGCAGGTGGGGGACACTGAAGCTTTCTTT	CASSGQVGDTEAFF
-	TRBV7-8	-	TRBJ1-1	TGTGCCAGCAGGTGGTCGGGGCTCGAGTCGGCTTTCTTT	CASRWSGLESAFF
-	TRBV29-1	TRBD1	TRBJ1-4	TGCAGCCCCAGGGGGGGCCCGCGAGGTGAAAAACTGTTTTTT	CSPRGGPRGEKLFF